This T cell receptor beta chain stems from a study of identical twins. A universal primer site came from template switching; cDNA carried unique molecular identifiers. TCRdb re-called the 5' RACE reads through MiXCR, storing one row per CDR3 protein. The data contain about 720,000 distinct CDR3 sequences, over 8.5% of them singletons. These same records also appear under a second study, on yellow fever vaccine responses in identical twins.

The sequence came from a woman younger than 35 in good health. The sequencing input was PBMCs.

The DNA for the CDR3 is TGCGCCAGCAGCCAAGATTTTAGAGAACCATCCTACGAGCAGTACTTC. Amino acids: CASSQDFREPSYEQYF. The chain employs TRBV4-3 and TRBJ2-7, with unresolved D. Trimming stripped 0 bases from V and 1 base from J, with 13 bases between. Looked up from germline, CDR1 is LGHNA and CDR2 is YSLEER. The CDR3 is 16 amino acids.